These 8 T cell receptor beta chains were all obtained from the same sample, sequenced in a study of cytomegalovirus exposure and HLA in healthy donors. A multiplex PCR was run with 60 Vbeta primers and 13 Jbeta primers. Clones were read by immunoSEQ multiplex PCR, and TCRdb kept only the in-frame ones, dropping some. The sample records fewer than 150,000 clones, around 77% being singletons. Sequencing was done on a sample of PBMCs. These receptors were collected from a man younger than 45 in good health and CMV-seronegative.

J is TRBJ2-2 and V is TRBV11-2; D gene ambiguous. Trimming took 7 bases from V and 3 from J, leaving 12 bases between them. Germline V gene data show CDR1 as SGHAT and CDR2 as FQNNGV. There are 14 residues in the CDR3. The CDR3 region has the DNA TGTGCCAGCAAGGTTCGGAGTGACACCGGGGAGCTGTTTTTT. Protein: CASKVRSDTGELFF.

This chain connects TRBV30 to TRBJ1-4; 7 bases align to TRBD1. The trim removed 0 bases at V and 4 bases at J, leaving 2 bases unmatched. The germline CDR1 and CDR2 sequences are GTSNPN and SVGIG (reference sequence). CDR3 length equals 14 residues. The CDR3 is CAWSVGTVNEKLFF. The CDR3 DNA follows: TGTGCCTGGAGTGTTGGGACAGTTAATGAAAAACTGTTTTTT.

The V call is TRBV4-2, the J call TRBJ2-1; TRBD2 matches at 7 bases. V was pared by 0 bases and J by 8 bases, with 10 bases of the junction left unmatched. This CDR3 region has 16 residues. Germline assignment: CDR1 LGHNA and CDR2 YNFKEQ. CDR3 sequence reads: CASSQDLAGARDEQFF. The CDR3, as DNA: TGTGCCAGCAGCCAAGATCTTGCGGGAGCCCGCGATGAGCAGTTCTTC.

J is TRBJ2-5 and V is TRBV5-1, with no clear D. CDR1 and CDR2 from the germline V gene are SGHRS and YFSETQ. V lost 0 bases and J lost 1, with 10 bases in between. This CDR3 is 15 amino acids long. The CDR3 reads CASSLVQHRQETQYF. Here the CDR3 DNA reads TGCGCCAGCAGCTTGGTACAGCACCGCCAAGAGACCCAGTACTTC.

This chain uses TRBV28 with TRBJ2-1; 10 nucleotides match TRBD2. The CDR3 extends over 16 amino acids. The trim removed 4 bases at V and 7 bases at J, leaving 10 bases unmatched. CDR1 and CDR2 (germline): MDHEN, SYDVKM. CDR3 amino acids: CASSSPSGRAVNEQFF. Here the CDR3 DNA reads TGTGCCAGCAGTTCCCCCAGCGGGAGGGCCGTTAATGAGCAGTTCTTC.

This clone has only a few counts. Within the sample, other DNA sequences also encode this same CDR3. The rearrangement links TRBV5-1 to TRBJ2-1; tentatively, D is TRBD1 (6 bases). Trimming removed 2 bases from V and 0 bases from J, with 9 bases in between. Germline-derived CDR1 and CDR2 are SGHRS and YFSETQ. The CDR3 extends over 15 amino acids. CDR3 amino acids: CASSLGQSSYNEQFF. CDR3 coding DNA: TGCGCCAGCAGCTTAGGACAGAGCTCCTACAATGAGCAGTTCTTC.

The genes are TRBV28 and TRBJ2-7; 8 bases line up with TRBD1. The CDR3 contains 15 residues. Germline V CDR1 and CDR2: MDHEN, SYDVKM. V was pared by 6 bases and J by 3 bases, with 10 bases of the junction left unmatched. Here the CDR3 DNA reads TGTGCCAGCAGGGAAGGGACAGGCGGTTACTACGAGCAGTACTTC. The encoded protein is CASREGTGGYYEQYF.

J is TRBJ1-2 and V is TRBV7-9; D not resolved. The CDR3 is 15 residues long. V was clipped by 4 bases and J by 4 bases, with 16 bases between them. Germline CDR1 is SEHNR and CDR2 is FQNEAQ (reference sequence). The CDR3 reads CASSSYLLSSYGYTF. DNA of the CDR3: TGTGCCAGCAGCTCCTACCTCCTGTCGTCCTATGGCTACACCTTC.